The 22 T cell receptor beta chains in this list originate from one sample, sequenced in a study of T cells in localized non-small cell lung cancer. The assay was immunoSEQ multiplex PCR, and TCRdb's table has in-frame clones only and misses some. The sample contains approximately 4,500 clones, 90% to 95% of which appear only once. The sequencing here drew on peripheral blood, taken before any cancer treatment. These receptors all stem from a woman aged 40-75 years with stage I lung adenocarcinoma.

This rearrangement joins TRBV7-8 to TRBJ1-2; 8 bases agree with TRBD1. There are 15 residues in the CDR3. Germline CDR1 reads SGHVS; CDR2 reads FQNEAQ. V lost 5 bases, J lost 3 bases, and 8 bases stayed unmatched. CDR3 DNA sequence: TGTGCCAGCAGCCCCGGGCAGGGGGCTTACTATGGCTACACCTTC. It specifies CASSPGQGAYYGYTF.

The V call is TRBV18, the J call TRBJ2-2; D is unresolved. Germline assignment: CDR1 KGHSH and CDR2 LQKENI. The CDR3 has 16 residues. The ends were cut back, 5 bases at V and 0 bases at J, with 13 bases in the middle. This chain's CDR3 is CASSSPVLTNTGELFF. CDR3 DNA: TGTGCCAGCTCAAGTCCAGTGCTTACGAACACCGGGGAGCTGTTTTTT.

In DNA form, the CDR3 reads TGTGCCAGCAGCTTAAGCCCACTAACCGGGGAGCTGTTTTTT. Translated: CASSLSPLTGELFF. This rearrangement joins TRBV7-2 to TRBJ2-2, with D hard to call. The CDR3 is 14 residues long. Per germline, CDR1 SGHTA and CDR2 FQGNSA. V was clipped by 2 bases and J by 5 bases, with 9 bases between them.

V and J are TRBV27 and TRBJ2-1; 7 bases line up with TRBD2. This CDR3 has 15 amino acids. The V gene's germline CDR1 is MNHEY and CDR2 SMNVEV (reference sequence). V lost 6 bases and J lost 6; bases outside the gene matches: 11. The CDR3 sequence: CASRDRGTTLNEQFF. The CDR3 DNA reads as TGTGCCAGCAGAGATCGGGGGACTACACTCAATGAGCAGTTCTTC.

The chain links TRBV19 to TRBJ2-3; D uncertain. The CDR3 is 13 amino acids. Germline V gene sequence: CDR1 LNHDA, CDR2 SQIVND (reference sequence). V was cut by 9 bases and J by 6 bases, with 16 bases left in between. The CDR3 loop reads CARRPHKEDTQYF. The CDR3 nucleotides are TGTGCCAGGAGGCCCCATAAGGAGGATACGCAGTATTTT.

This clone was counted a single time. The V call is TRBV19, the J call TRBJ2-1; 7 bases agree with TRBD2. With 3 bases clipped from V and 9 bases from J, the junction kept 5 bases outside the gene matches. Germline CDR1 LNHDA, CDR2 SQIVND (reference sequence). This CDR3 spans 13 amino acids. DNA of the CDR3: TGTGCCAGTAGTATGACCGGGGGGAGTGAGCAGTTCTTC. This encodes CASSMTGGSEQFF.

J is TRBJ2-7 and V is TRBV2; a possible D gene is TRBD2 (6 bases). The CDR3 has 13 residues. CDR1 and CDR2 (germline): SNHLY, FYNNEI. Trimming removed 4 bases at V and 11 bases at J, with 18 bases between. This CDR3 reads CASSARTISGEYF. CDR3 coding DNA: TGTGCCAGCAGTGCGCGGACTATCTCGGGGGAGTACTTC.

The chain links TRBV19 to TRBJ1-2; TRBD1 is a possible D gene (6 bases). This CDR3 has 15 amino acids. The V and J ends lost 4 bases and 8 bases respectively, with 20 bases between them. Germline loops: CDR1 LNHDA, CDR2 SQIVND (reference sequence). The CDR3 DNA sequence: TGTGCCAGTAGTAGCAGGGACACTTGGTCGGGAGGCTACACCTTC. As protein: CASSSRDTWSGGYTF. Using reference TRBV19 and TRBJ1-2 for the parts outside the CDR3, the full variable domain is DGGITQSPKYLFRKEGQNVTLSCEQNLNHDAMYWYRQDPGQGLRLIYYSQIVNDFQKGDIAEGYSVSREKKESFPLTVTSAQKNPTAFYLCASSSRDTWSGGYTFGSGTRLTVV.

The chain employs TRBV7-2 and TRBJ2-6, with 8 bases aligning to TRBD2. Germline V lookup: CDR1 SGHTA, CDR2 FQGNSA. This CDR3 spans 17 amino acids. V was clipped by 2 bases and J by 1 base; unmatched bases: 4. DNA of the CDR3: TGTGCCAGCAGCTTATCTTCTAGCGGGTCTGGGGCCAACGTCCTGACTTTC. Its protein product is CASSLSSSGSGANVLTF.

The chain is built from TRBV4-1 and TRBJ2-7; 7 bases line up with TRBD1. Germline lookup yields CDR1 MGHRA and CDR2 YSYEKL. The CDR3 sequence is 13 residues long. Trimming took 9 bases from V and 5 from J; bases not matched to a gene: 10. Here the CDR3 DNA reads TGCGCCAGGCCACAGGGGACAACTAACGAGCAGTACTTC. Translated: CARPQGTTNEQYF.

V usage is TRBV27 and J usage is TRBJ2-7; D is uncertain. Trimming shortened V by 2 bases and J by 0 bases, and 5 bases separated the two germline ends. The CDR3 contains 13 residues. Germline V gene sequence: CDR1 MNHEY, CDR2 SMNVEV (reference sequence). The CDR3: CASSLRPSYEQYF. The CDR3, as DNA: TGTGCCAGCAGTTTACGCCCCTCCTACGAGCAGTACTTC.

The gene calls are TRBV19 and TRBJ1-1; TRBD1 might be the D (6 bases). CDR1 LNHDA and CDR2 SQIVND come from the germline V gene (reference sequence). This CDR3 is 13 amino acids long. V was cut by 7 bases and J by 2 bases, with 11 bases left in between. CDR3 bases: TGTGCCAGTAATCAGGGGACTAACACTGAAGCTTTCTTT. Its translation is CASNQGTNTEAFF.

V is TRBV18 and J is TRBJ2-2, with D possibly matching TRBD1 (6 bases). CDR1 and CDR2 (germline): KGHSH, LQKENI. Trimming removed 4 bases at V and 5 bases at J, with 14 bases between. This CDR3 comprises 15 residues. The CDR3 loop is CASSLTGMRTGELFF. The CDR3 region has the DNA TGTGCCAGCTCACTTACAGGGATGCGGACCGGGGAGCTGTTTTTT.

The V call is TRBV28, the J call TRBJ2-1; 7 bases agree with TRBD2. The germline CDR1 and CDR2 sequences are MDHEN and SYDVKM. There are 15 residues in the CDR3. V dropped 2 bases and J dropped 0; count of bases not matched to a gene: 1. The CDR3 sequence is CASSLERGSYNEQFF. The CDR3 nucleotides are TGTGCCAGCAGTTTAGAGCGGGGCTCCTACAATGAGCAGTTCTTC.

V gene TRBV27 combines with J gene TRBJ1-2, with D uncertain. V was pared by 7 bases and J by 1 base, with 19 bases between. The CDR3 runs 16 residues. Germline assignment: CDR1 MNHEY and CDR2 SMNVEV (reference sequence). Here the CDR3 reads CASTSFVGSYNYGYTF. CDR3 nucleotide sequence: TGTGCCAGCACCAGTTTTGTCGGCAGCTATAACTATGGCTACACCTTC.

The chain carries TRBV19 and TRBJ2-3, with TRBD2 matching over 15 bases. The CDR3 has 17 residues. The germline V gene has CDR1 LNHDA and CDR2 SQIVND (reference sequence). The V and J ends lost 5 bases and 4 bases, in that order; junction bases with no gene match: 7. CDR3 DNA sequence: TGTGCCAGTAGTCGGACTAGCGGGGGGGCTATGGCAGATACGCAGTATTTT. This translates into CASSRTSGGAMADTQYF.

The chain joins TRBV6-1 to TRBJ2-4, with 8 bases fitting TRBD1. The CDR3 is 15 residues long. Germline loops: CDR1 MNHNS, CDR2 SASEGT. Trimming cost V 3 bases and J 9 bases; bases outside gene matches: 10. DNA for the CDR3: TGTGCCAGCAGTGAGTTTGGACAGGGTTCGGGCATTCAGTACTTC. This gives the protein CASSEFGQGSGIQYF.

The V and J genes are TRBV6-6 and TRBJ1-3; D remains unclear. V dropped 0 bases and J dropped 1 base, with 7 bases sitting between them. Germline V lookup: CDR1 MNHNY, CDR2 SVGAGI (reference sequence). The CDR3 is 15 residues long. In nucleotides, the CDR3 is TGTGCCAGCAGTTACTCGGTCGGGTCTGGAAACACCATATATTTT. Residues: CASSYSVGSGNTIYF.

The rearrangement joins TRBV7-8 to TRBJ2-1; 13 bases map to TRBD2. This CDR3 is 17 amino acids long. Germline V CDR1 and CDR2: SGHVS, FQNEAQ. J was trimmed by 3 bases and V by 3 bases; bases with no gene match: 5. CDR3 residues: CASSFPRTSGSYNEQFF. The CDR3 DNA follows: TGTGCCAGCAGCTTCCCCAGGACTAGCGGGAGCTACAATGAGCAGTTCTTC.

This chain joins TRBV9 and TRBJ2-2; a weak D match, TRBD1 (5 bases). The CDR3 sequence is 14 residues long. Germline V gene sequence: CDR1 SGDLS, CDR2 YYNGEE. Trimming stripped 3 bases from V and 2 bases from J, with 8 bases between. The CDR3 loop reads CASSETDNTGELFF. DNA of the CDR3: TGTGCCAGCAGCGAGACAGACAACACCGGGGAGCTGTTTTTT.

This sequence joins TRBV27 and TRBJ2-1; TRBD1 is a possible D gene (6 bases). Germline lookup yields CDR1 MNHEY and CDR2 SMNVEV (reference sequence). The CDR3 runs to 14 residues. The germline V and J ends were trimmed by 0 bases and 4 bases, with 7 bases remaining between them. The CDR3 reads CASSLSDRYNEQFF. The CDR3 DNA reads TGTGCCAGCAGTTTATCCGACAGGTACAATGAGCAGTTCTTC.

The chain is built from TRBV28 and TRBJ2-5; possible D gene TRBD2, 6 bases. The CDR3 loop spans 15 amino acids. CDR1 is MDHEN and CDR2 is SYDVKM in the germline V gene. The V gene lost 4 bases and the J gene lost 0 bases, with 12 bases spanning the gap. CDR3 protein: CASSSPGGNQETQYF. Written as DNA, the CDR3 is TGTGCCAGCAGTTCCCCTGGGGGGAACCAAGAGACCCAGTACTTC.